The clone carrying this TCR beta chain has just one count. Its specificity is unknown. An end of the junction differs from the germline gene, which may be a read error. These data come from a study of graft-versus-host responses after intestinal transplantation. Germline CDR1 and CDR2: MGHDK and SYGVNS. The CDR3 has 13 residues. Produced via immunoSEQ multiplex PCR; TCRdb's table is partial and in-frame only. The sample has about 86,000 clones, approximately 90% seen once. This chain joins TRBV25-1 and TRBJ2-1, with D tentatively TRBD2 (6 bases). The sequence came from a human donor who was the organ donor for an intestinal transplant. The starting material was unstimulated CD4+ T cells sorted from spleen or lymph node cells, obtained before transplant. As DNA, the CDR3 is TGTGCCAGCAGTGAAATTGTACCGGGACTTCTACTCTTC. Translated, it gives CASSEIVPGLLLF.